Presented here are 30 T cell receptor beta chains from one specimen sequenced in a study of technical replicates of blood from several donors. TCRdb keeps only in-frame clones here, not all; method: immunoSEQ multiplex PCR. The table lists around 83,000 clones, 90% to 95% of them singletons. The sequencing sample was made of T cells isolated from PBMCs. These receptors were collected from a human donor in good health.

V gene TRBV5-1 combines with J gene TRBJ1-2; tentative D call: TRBD1 (5 bases). The germline gives CDR1 SGHRS, CDR2 YFSETQ. V was shortened by 5 bases and J by 4 bases, with 15 bases between the two germline ends. CDR3 length: 14 amino acids. In DNA, the CDR3 is TGCGCCAGCAGGGGAGGGGCCGAAAGCTATGGCTACACCTTC. It encodes CASRGGAESYGYTF.

In nucleotides, the CDR3 is TGCGCCAGCAGCCCTTCCAGCGGTCTGTACCAAGAGACCCAGTACTTC. Translating it yields CASSPSSGLYQETQYF. The chain uses TRBV5-1 and TRBJ2-5; D may be TRBD2 (5 bases). The CDR3 length is 16 residues. The germline V and J ends were trimmed by 4 bases and 0 bases, with 16 bases remaining between them. The germline gives CDR1 SGHRS, CDR2 YFSETQ. The complete variable domain, with remaining parts taken from reference TRBV5-1 and TRBJ2-5, reads KAGVTQTPRYLIKTRGQQVTLSCSPISGHRSVSWYQQTPGQGLQFLFEYFSETQRNKGNFPGRFSGRQFSNSRSEMNVSTLELGDSALYLCASSPSSGLYQETQYFGPGTRLLVL.

A single count supports this clone. The V gene is TRBV5-4, the J gene TRBJ1-1; 10 bases fit TRBD1. Germline CDR1 and CDR2: SGHNT and YYREEE (reference sequence). V lost 3 bases to trimming and J lost 3 bases; unmatched junction nucleotides: 8. The CDR3 length is 16 residues. In DNA form, the CDR3 reads TGTGCCAGCAGCTCCCTTAGACAGGGGGCAGACACTGAAGCTTTCTTT. This translates into CASSSLRQGADTEAFF. The whole variable domain, remainder taken from reference TRBV5-4 and TRBJ1-1, is ETGVTQSPTHLIKTRGQQVTLRCSSQSGHNTVSWYQQALGQGPQFIFQYYREEENGRGNFPPRFSGLQFPNYSSELNVNALELDDSALYLCASSSLRQGADTEAFFGQGTRLTVV.

The chain couples TRBV5-1 to TRBJ1-5; 7 bases fit TRBD1. The CDR3 extends over 15 amino acids. CDR1 SGHRS and CDR2 YFSETQ come from the germline V gene. With V trimmed by 0 bases and J by 3 bases, 3 bases remained unmatched. This CDR3 reads CASSLGQGPNQPQHF. The CDR3 region has the DNA TGCGCCAGCAGCTTGGGACAGGGACCCAATCAGCCCCAGCATTTT. The whole variable domain, remainder taken from reference TRBV5-1 and TRBJ1-5, is KAGVTQTPRYLIKTRGQQVTLSCSPISGHRSVSWYQQTPGQGLQFLFEYFSETQRNKGNFPGRFSGRQFSNSRSEMNVSTLELGDSALYLCASSLGQGPNQPQHFGDGTRLSIL.

On this clone: The same CDR3 can be traced to other DNA sequences in this sample. The rearrangement uses TRBV5-1 and TRBJ2-5; 7 bases are a match to TRBD1. The CDR3 loop spans 13 amino acids. The germline CDR1 and CDR2 sequences are SGHRS and YFSETQ. Losses at the gene ends were 4 bases for V and 5 bases for J; bases not matched to a gene: 5. The CDR3 spells CASSLVGGETQYF. The CDR3 nucleotides are TGCGCCAGCAGCCTCGTAGGGGGCGAGACCCAGTACTTC.

The chain combines TRBV19 with TRBJ2-3, with a weak D call TRBD1 (7 bases). Trimming took 6 bases from V and 9 from J, leaving 19 bases between them. The CDR3 has 14 residues. Germline CDR1 is LNHDA and CDR2 is SQIVND (reference sequence). The CDR3 loop reads CASRSEIQGGTQYF. The CDR3 DNA reads as TGTGCCAGTAGAAGCGAGATCCAGGGGGGAACGCAGTATTTT.

The V call is TRBV4-1, the J call TRBJ2-7; the D is unclear. The CDR3 extends over 13 amino acids. V gave up 1 base and J gave up 3 bases, with 7 bases separating them. Germline-derived CDR1 and CDR2 are MGHRA and YSYEKL. CDR3 protein: CASSQGVLYEQYF. In DNA, the CDR3 is TGCGCCAGCAGCCAAGGAGTACTCTACGAGCAGTACTTC.

V and J are TRBV5-1 and TRBJ2-5, with TRBD1 as a possible D gene (6 bases). Germline V lookup: CDR1 SGHRS, CDR2 YFSETQ. The ends were cut back, 3 bases at V and 1 base at J, with 16 bases in the middle. This CDR3 has 16 amino acids. The CDR3 DNA sequence: TGCGCCAGCAGCTCCAGGGGCAGCGTCATCCAAGAGACCCAGTACTTC. It specifies CASSSRGSVIQETQYF.

The rearrangement joins TRBV4-2 to TRBJ2-1; 8 positions agree with TRBD2. CDR3 length: 16 amino acids. In germline, CDR1 is LGHNA, CDR2 YNFKEQ. V lost 2 bases, J lost 7 bases, and 10 bases stayed unmatched. CDR3 sequence: CASSQLAGGSFNEQFF. The CDR3 DNA is TGTGCCAGCAGCCAACTAGCGGGTGGATCGTTTAATGAGCAGTTCTTC.

This clone has just one count. The rearrangement links TRBV29-1 to TRBJ2-2; 8 nucleotides agree with TRBD2. The J segment lost 4 bases and the V segment lost 6 bases, leaving 13 bases of the junction unmatched. CDR3 size: 16 residues. Germline V gene sequence: CDR1 SQVTM, CDR2 ANQGSEA. Here the CDR3 reads CSVVDDGRASTGELFF. The CDR3 region has the DNA TGCAGCGTAGTCGACGACGGGAGGGCATCCACCGGGGAGCTGTTTTTT.

V is TRBV5-1 and J is TRBJ2-2; TRBD1 matches at 7 bases. There are 15 residues in the CDR3. Trimming at V came to 2 bases and at J to 4 bases, leaving 5 bases not matched to a gene. Germline V CDR1 and CDR2: SGHRS, YFSETQ. CDR3 DNA: TGCGCCAGCAGCTTACAGGGGATCCTCACCGGGGAGCTGTTTTTT. Encoded protein: CASSLQGILTGELFF.

The V gene is TRBV19, the J gene TRBJ1-2; D gene ambiguous. Germline V gene sequence: CDR1 LNHDA, CDR2 SQIVND (reference sequence). This CDR3 has 13 residues. Trimming took off 4 bases at V and 0 bases at J, with 6 bases between the two ends. This chain's CDR3 is CASSTVTNYGYTF. In nucleotides, the CDR3 is TGTGCCAGTAGTACAGTTACTAACTATGGCTACACCTTC.

V and J are TRBV27 and TRBJ2-1; D not certain. Trimming took off 5 bases at V and 9 bases at J, with 20 bases between the two ends. The CDR3 consists of 15 residues. CDR1 and CDR2 (germline): MNHEY, SMNVEV (reference sequence). CDR3 sequence reads: CASSPYTSSPSEQFF. The DNA of the CDR3 is TGTGCCAGCAGTCCATACACCTCTAGTCCCAGTGAGCAGTTCTTC.

The CDR3 DNA sequence: TGTGCCAGCAGCTTACGCAGATCCCCTTCCTACAATGAGCAGTTCTTC. Its protein is CASSLRRSPSYNEQFF. The chain combines TRBV7-3 with TRBJ2-1; D not resolved. The germline V gene encodes CDR1 SGHTA and CDR2 FQGTGA. This CDR3 contains 16 residues. Trimming stripped 2 bases from V and 1 base from J, with 12 bases between.

The chain uses TRBV20-1 and TRBJ2-1, with a possible D match to TRBD2 (6 bases). CDR1 DFQATT and CDR2 SNEGSKA come from the germline V gene (reference sequence). The CDR3 extends over 11 amino acids. V lost 5 bases, J lost 5 bases, and 7 bases lay in between. CDR3 amino acids: CSALADNEQFF. In DNA, the CDR3 is TGCAGTGCTTTAGCGGACAATGAGCAGTTCTTC.

The chain employs TRBV5-1 and TRBJ1-2, with a weak D call TRBD1 (5 bases). CDR1 and CDR2 from the germline V gene are SGHRS and YFSETQ. V gave up 4 bases and J gave up 4 bases, with 20 bases separating them. The CDR3 spans 16 residues. The DNA for the CDR3 is TGCGCCAGCAGCCGGCAGGGAGGGACGGGAGTCTATGGCTACACCTTC. Residues: CASSRQGGTGVYGYTF.

The chain joins TRBV10-3 to TRBJ2-7, with D perhaps TRBD2 (6 bases). V was cut by 0 bases and J by 6 bases, with 12 bases left in between. The CDR3 has 14 amino acids. Germline loops: CDR1 ENHRY, CDR2 SYGVKD. CDR3 DNA: TGTGCCATCAGTGAGTCGTGGTCGGGGGTCGAGCAGTACTTC. This encodes CAISESWSGVEQYF.

For this clone: Other DNA sequences within the sample encode an identical CDR3. The chain employs TRBV6-6 and TRBJ2-7; a weak D match, TRBD1 (6 bases). Germline CDR1 and CDR2: MNHNY and SVGAGI (reference sequence). The CDR3 has 12 residues. The V and J ends lost 0 bases and 6 bases respectively, with 6 bases between them. The CDR3 is CASSYSGGEQYF. CDR3 coding DNA: TGTGCCAGCAGTTACTCAGGGGGCGAGCAGTACTTC.

CDR3 DNA sequence: TGTGCCAGCCTCAATGACAGGGCCTCCTACGAGCAGTACTTC. Translation: CASLNDRASYEQYF. This sequence joins TRBV18 and TRBJ2-7; 7 bases map to TRBD1. V shed 8 bases and J 0 bases; nucleotides not matched to a gene: 7. The CDR3 is 14 amino acids. Looked up from germline, CDR1 is KGHSH and CDR2 is LQKENI.

This clone appeared a single time. The chain is built from TRBV28 and TRBJ1-2; TRBD1 might be the D (5 bases). V lost 3 bases and J lost 10, with 12 bases in between. CDR3 size: 12 residues. Germline assignment: CDR1 MDHEN and CDR2 SYDVKM. CDR3: CASSLGLFIYTF. Here the CDR3 DNA reads TGTGCCAGCAGTTTGGGGCTCTTCATCTACACCTTC.

This clone appeared a few times. The chain has TRBV28 and TRBJ1-1, with 8 bases lining up with TRBD1. Germline V gene data show CDR1 as MDHEN and CDR2 as SYDVKM. The CDR3 runs 14 residues. The junction had 7 bases not matched to a gene; V was cut back by 6 bases and J by 4 bases. The CDR3 loop reads CASSLDRGGTEAFF. The CDR3 DNA reads as TGTGCCAGCAGCCTTGACAGGGGCGGCACTGAAGCTTTCTTT. The variable domain in full, with the rest retrieved from reference TRBV28 and TRBJ1-1, is DVKVTQSSRYLVKRTGEKVFLECVQDMDHENMFWYRQDPGLGLRLIYFSYDVKMKEKGDIPEGYSVSREKKERFSLILESASTNQTSMYLCASSLDRGGTEAFFGQGTRLTVV.

This clone occurred once. The V call is TRBV19, the J call TRBJ1-1; D remains unclear. Germline CDR1 and CDR2: LNHDA and SQIVND (reference sequence). Between the trimmed V and J ends, which lost 4 bases and 1 base, there was a span of 7 bases. This CDR3 region has 13 residues. The DNA of the CDR3 is TGTGCCAGTAGTAGGCGGGGGAACACTGAAGCTTTCTTT. It is translated as CASSRRGNTEAFF.

This rearrangement joins TRBV6-1 to TRBJ1-2; TRBD1 aligns across 8 bases. V lost 7 bases, J lost 7 bases, and 11 bases stayed unmatched. CDR3 length: 14 amino acids. Germline V gene data show CDR1 as MNHNS and CDR2 as SASEGT. Written as DNA, the CDR3 is TGTGCCAGCAAGGGACAGGTGGGCGCATTTGGCTACACCTTC. Its translation is CASKGQVGAFGYTF.

The chain joins TRBV15 to TRBJ2-1; perhaps TRBD1 as D (6 bases). CDR3 length: 14 residues. With 0 bases removed from V and 5 bases from J, the gap between germline ends came to 8 bases. Germline loops: CDR1 LNHNV, CDR2 YYDKDF (reference sequence). CDR3 DNA: TGTGCCACCAGCAGAGAACCAGGGGACAATGAGCAGTTCTTC. Protein sequence: CATSREPGDNEQFF.

V and J are TRBV6-5 and TRBJ1-2, with D perhaps TRBD1 (5 bases). Germline V lookup: CDR1 MNHEY, CDR2 SVGAGI. CDR3 length: 12 residues. V lost 4 bases to trimming and J lost 8 bases, with 11 bases between them. CDR3: CASSLGGNGYTF. The CDR3 DNA reads as TGTGCCAGCAGTTTGGGGGGGAACGGCTACACCTTC.

In nucleotides, the CDR3 is TGTGCCAGCGTTAGGACTAGCGGGACTTACAATGAGCAGTTCTTC. The encoded protein is CASVRTSGTYNEQFF. The V call is TRBV6-6, the J call TRBJ2-1; 12 nucleotides align to TRBD2. V dropped 8 bases and J dropped 4; count of bases not matched to a gene: 6. CDR3 length: 15 residues. CDR1 is MNHNY and CDR2 is SVGAGI in the germline V gene (reference sequence).

The chain is built from TRBV25-1 and TRBJ1-5; no clear D gene. CDR1 is MGHDK and CDR2 is SYGVNS in the germline V gene. CDR3 size: 15 residues. The ends were cut back, 3 bases at V and 0 bases at J, with 9 bases in the middle. CDR3 in amino acids: CASSDTTFSNQPQHF. The CDR3 DNA sequence: TGTGCCAGCAGTGATACGACATTTAGCAATCAGCCCCAGCATTTT. Looking up the rest from reference TRBV25-1 and TRBJ1-5 gives the full variable domain: EADIYQTPRYLVIGTGKKITLECSQTMGHDKMYWYQQDPGMELHLIHYSYGVNSTEKGDLSSESTVSRIRTEHFPLTLESARPSHTSQYLCASSDTTFSNQPQHFGDGTRLSIL.

The chain couples TRBV6-5 to TRBJ1-1, with D unresolved. Germline CDR1 reads MNHEY; CDR2 reads SVGAGI. V was clipped by 4 bases and J by 1 base, with 7 bases between them. This CDR3 has 13 residues. CDR3 amino acids: CASSSSGNTEAFF. The CDR3 DNA reads TGTGCCAGCAGTTCAAGCGGGAACACTGAAGCTTTCTTT.

V usage is TRBV4-1 and J usage is TRBJ2-7, with 9 bases aligning to TRBD1. Unmatched junction bases numbered 16, after V lost 0 bases and J lost 4 bases. Germline CDR1 reads MGHRA; CDR2 reads YSYEKL. There are 19 residues in the CDR3. The CDR3 DNA follows: TGCGCCAGCAGCCAAGAGCTAATAATCCGGACAGGGGAAGGGTACGAGCAGTACTTC. It codes for CASSQELIIRTGEGYEQYF.

The V and J genes are TRBV7-9 and TRBJ2-7; 9 bases align to TRBD2. The germline V gene has CDR1 SEHNR and CDR2 FQNEAQ (reference sequence). The CDR3 totals 13 residues. The CDR3 region is CVGASGTTYEQYF. The CDR3 nucleotides are TGTGTCGGGGCTAGCGGGACAACCTACGAGCAGTACTTC. The full variable domain, in which reference TRBV7-9 and TRBJ2-7 provide the parts outside the CDR3, is DTGVSQNPRHKITKRGQNVTFRCDPISEHNRLYWYRQTLGQGPEFLTYFQNEAQLEKSRLLSDRFSAERPKGSFSTLEIQRTEQGDSAMYLCVGASGTTYEQYFGPGTRLTVT.